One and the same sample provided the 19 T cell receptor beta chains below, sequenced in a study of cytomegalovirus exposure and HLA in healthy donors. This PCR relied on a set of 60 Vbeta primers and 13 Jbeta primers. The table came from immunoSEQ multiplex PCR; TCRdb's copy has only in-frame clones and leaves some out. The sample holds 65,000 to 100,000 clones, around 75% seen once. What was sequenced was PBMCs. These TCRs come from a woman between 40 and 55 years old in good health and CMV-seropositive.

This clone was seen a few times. Here the CDR3 DNA reads TGTGCCAGCAGTGAGTCTAGCGGGAGTGGGAACGAGCAGTACTTC. Protein: CASSESSGSGNEQYF. The chain employs TRBV6-1 and TRBJ2-7, with 10 bases that match TRBD2. This CDR3 region has 15 residues. Trimming cost V 3 bases and J 5 bases; bases outside gene matches: 7. Germline V lookup: CDR1 MNHNS, CDR2 SASEGT.

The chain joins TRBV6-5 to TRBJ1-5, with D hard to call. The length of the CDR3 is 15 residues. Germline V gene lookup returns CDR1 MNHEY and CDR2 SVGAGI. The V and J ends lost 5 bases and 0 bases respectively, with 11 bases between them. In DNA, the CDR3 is TGTGCCAGCAGTACCGGGAGGGATAGCAATCAGCCCCAGCATTTT. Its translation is CASSTGRDSNQPQHF.

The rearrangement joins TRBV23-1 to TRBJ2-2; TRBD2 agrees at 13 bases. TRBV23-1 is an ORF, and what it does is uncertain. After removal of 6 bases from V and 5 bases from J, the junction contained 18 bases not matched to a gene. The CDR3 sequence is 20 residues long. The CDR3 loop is CASSLTCGKLAGGHTGELFF. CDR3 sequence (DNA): TGCGCCAGCAGCCTAACCTGCGGGAAACTAGCGGGGGGGCATACCGGGGAGCTGTTTTTT.

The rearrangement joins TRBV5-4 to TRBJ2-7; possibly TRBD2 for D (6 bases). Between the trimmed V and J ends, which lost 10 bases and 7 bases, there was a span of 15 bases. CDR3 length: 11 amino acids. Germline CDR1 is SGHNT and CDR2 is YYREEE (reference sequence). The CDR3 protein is CAATGGNEQYF. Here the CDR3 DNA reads TGTGCCGCAACCGGAGGGAATGAGCAGTACTTC.

The CDR3 nucleotides are TGCGCCAGCAGCTTTGGAGATCCTGGAAACACCATATATTTT. This codes for CASSFGDPGNTIYF. The chain uses TRBV5-1 and TRBJ1-3; D is ambiguous. This CDR3 contains 14 residues. The ends were cut back, 2 bases at V and 2 bases at J, with 8 bases in the middle. Germline CDR1 and CDR2: SGHRS and YFSETQ.

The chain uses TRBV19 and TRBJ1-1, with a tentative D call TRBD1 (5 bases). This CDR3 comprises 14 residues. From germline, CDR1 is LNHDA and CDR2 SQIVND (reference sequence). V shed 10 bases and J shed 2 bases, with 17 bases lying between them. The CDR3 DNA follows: TGTGCCACCAATAACGGGGGGGGTAACACTGAAGCTTTCTTT. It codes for CATNNGGGNTEAFF.

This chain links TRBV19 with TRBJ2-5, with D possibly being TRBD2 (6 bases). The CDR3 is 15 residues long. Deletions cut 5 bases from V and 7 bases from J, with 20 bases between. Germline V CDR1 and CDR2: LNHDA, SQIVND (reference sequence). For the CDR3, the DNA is TGTGCCAGTAGTCCCTGGGACTGGGGGAGTGGGACCCAGTACTTC. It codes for CASSPWDWGSGTQYF.

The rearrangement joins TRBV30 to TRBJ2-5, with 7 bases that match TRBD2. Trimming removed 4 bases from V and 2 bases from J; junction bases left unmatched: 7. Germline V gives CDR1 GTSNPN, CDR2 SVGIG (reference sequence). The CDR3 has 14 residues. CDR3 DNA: TGTGCCTGGAATCAAGCGGGGCCACAAGAGACCCAGTACTTC. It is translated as CAWNQAGPQETQYF.

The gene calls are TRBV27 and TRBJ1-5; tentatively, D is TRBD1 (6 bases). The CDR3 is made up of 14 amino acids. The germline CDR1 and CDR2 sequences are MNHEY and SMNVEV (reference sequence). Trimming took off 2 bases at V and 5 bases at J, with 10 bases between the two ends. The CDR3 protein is CASSLHRVDQPQHF. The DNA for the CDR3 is TGTGCCAGCAGTTTACACAGGGTTGATCAGCCCCAGCATTTT.

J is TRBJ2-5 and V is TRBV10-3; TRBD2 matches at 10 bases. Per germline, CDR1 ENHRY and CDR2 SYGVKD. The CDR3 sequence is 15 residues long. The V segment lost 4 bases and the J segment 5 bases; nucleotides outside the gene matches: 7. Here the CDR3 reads CAISVGLAGVETQYF. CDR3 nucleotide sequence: TGTGCCATCAGTGTAGGGCTAGCGGGGGTTGAGACCCAGTACTTC.

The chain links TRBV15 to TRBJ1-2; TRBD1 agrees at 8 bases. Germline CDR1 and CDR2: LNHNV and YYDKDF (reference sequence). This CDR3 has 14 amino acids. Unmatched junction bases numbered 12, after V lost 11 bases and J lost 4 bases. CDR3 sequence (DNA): TGTGCCTCCGCTGGACAGGGCAACCTCTATGGCTACACCTTC. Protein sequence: CASAGQGNLYGYTF.

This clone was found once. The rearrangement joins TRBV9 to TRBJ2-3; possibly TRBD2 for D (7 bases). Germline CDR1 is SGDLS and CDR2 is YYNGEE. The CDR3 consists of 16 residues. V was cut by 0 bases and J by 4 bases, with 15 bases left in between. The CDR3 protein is CASSVVGGRGADTQYF. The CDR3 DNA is TGTGCCAGCAGCGTAGTGGGTGGGAGGGGGGCAGATACGCAGTATTTT.

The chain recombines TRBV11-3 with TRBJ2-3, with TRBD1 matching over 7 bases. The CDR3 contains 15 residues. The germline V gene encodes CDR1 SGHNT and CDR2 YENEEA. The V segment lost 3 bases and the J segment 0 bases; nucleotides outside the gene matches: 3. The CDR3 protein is CASSLRTGSTDTQYF. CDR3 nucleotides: TGTGCCAGCAGCTTGAGGACAGGAAGCACAGATACGCAGTATTTT.

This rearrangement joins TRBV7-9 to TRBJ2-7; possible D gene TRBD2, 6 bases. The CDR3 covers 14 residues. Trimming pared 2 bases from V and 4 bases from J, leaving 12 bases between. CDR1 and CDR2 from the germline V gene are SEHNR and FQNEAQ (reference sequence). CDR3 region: CASSLRGTDYEQYF. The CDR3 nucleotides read TGTGCCAGCAGCTTACGAGGGACTGATTACGAGCAGTACTTC.

CDR3 loop: CASSLGQGGLYEQYF. DNA of the CDR3: TGTGCCAGCAGCTTAGGACAGGGGGGACTCTACGAGCAGTACTTC. This rearrangement joins TRBV7-6 to TRBJ2-7; TRBD1 matches 9 bases. The V gene end was trimmed by 1 base and the J gene end by 3 bases; junction bases not matched to a gene: 4. Germline V CDR1 and CDR2: SGHVS, FNYEAQ. The CDR3 is 15 amino acids.

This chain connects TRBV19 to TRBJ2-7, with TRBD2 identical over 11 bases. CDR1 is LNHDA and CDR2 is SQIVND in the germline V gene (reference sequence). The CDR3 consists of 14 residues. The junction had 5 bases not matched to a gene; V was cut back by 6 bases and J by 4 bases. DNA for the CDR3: TGTGCCAGTAGCGAGACTAGCGGGAAATACGAGCAGTACTTC. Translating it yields CASSETSGKYEQYF.

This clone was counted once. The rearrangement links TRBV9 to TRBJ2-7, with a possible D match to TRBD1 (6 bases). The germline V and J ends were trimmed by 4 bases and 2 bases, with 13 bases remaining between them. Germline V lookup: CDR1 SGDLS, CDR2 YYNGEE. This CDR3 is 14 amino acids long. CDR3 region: CASSTQGGTYEQYF. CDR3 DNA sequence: TGTGCCAGCAGCACCCAAGGGGGTACCTACGAGCAGTACTTC.

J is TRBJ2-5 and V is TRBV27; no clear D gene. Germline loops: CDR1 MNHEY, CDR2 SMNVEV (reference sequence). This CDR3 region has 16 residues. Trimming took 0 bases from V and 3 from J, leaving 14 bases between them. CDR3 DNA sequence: TGTGCCAGCAGTTTATCGATAGGCCTGAGGAAAGAGACCCAGTACTTC. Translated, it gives CASSLSIGLRKETQYF.

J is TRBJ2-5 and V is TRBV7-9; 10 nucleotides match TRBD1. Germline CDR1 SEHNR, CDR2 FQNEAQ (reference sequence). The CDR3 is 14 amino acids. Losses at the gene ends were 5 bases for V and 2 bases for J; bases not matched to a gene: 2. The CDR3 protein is CASSPDRGQETQYF. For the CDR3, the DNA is TGTGCCAGCAGCCCGGACAGGGGGCAAGAGACCCAGTACTTC.